This TCR beta chain was obtained from a study of monozygotic twins with inflammatory bowel disease. Reanalyzing the 5' RACE reads, TCRdb keeps one entry per CDR3 protein, without DNA. Its listing shows more than 350,000 distinct CDR3 sequences. The CDR3 totals 14 residues. Germline lookup yields CDR1 SNHLY and CDR2 FYNNEI. The sample comprised blood. The rearrangement joins TRBV2 to TRBJ2-3; TCRdb names TRBD2, which stays unverified in the absence of DNA. The receptor's source is a human donor with ulcerative colitis or Crohn's disease, or a healthy co-twin of an affected twin (not recorded which). The CDR3 sequence is CASSEGLFSGTQYF.